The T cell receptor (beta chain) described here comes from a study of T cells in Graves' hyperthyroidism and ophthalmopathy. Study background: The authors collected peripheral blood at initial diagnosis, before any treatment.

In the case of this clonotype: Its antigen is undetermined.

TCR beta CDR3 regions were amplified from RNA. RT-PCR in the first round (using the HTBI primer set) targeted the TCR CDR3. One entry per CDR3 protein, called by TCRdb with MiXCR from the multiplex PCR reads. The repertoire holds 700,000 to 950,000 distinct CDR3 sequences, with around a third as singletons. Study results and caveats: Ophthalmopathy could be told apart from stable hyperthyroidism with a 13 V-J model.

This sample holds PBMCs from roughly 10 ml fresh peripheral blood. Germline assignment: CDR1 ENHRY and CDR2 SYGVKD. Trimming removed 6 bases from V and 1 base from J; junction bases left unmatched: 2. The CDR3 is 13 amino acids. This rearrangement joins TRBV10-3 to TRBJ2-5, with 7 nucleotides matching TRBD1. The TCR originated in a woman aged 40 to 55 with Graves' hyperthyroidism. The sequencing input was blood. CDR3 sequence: CAISKGAQETQYF. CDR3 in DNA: TGTGCCATCAGCAAGGGGGCCCAAGAGACCCAGTACTTC.